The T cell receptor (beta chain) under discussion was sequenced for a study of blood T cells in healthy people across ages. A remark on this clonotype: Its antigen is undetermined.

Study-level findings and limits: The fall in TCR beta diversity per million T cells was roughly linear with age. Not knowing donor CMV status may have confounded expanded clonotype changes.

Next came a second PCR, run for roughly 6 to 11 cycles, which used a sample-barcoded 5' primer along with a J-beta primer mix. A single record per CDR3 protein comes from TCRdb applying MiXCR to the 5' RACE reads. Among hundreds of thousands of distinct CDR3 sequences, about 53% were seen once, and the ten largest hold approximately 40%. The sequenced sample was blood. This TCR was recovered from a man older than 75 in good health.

Here the CDR3 DNA reads TGCAGTGCCCTTGGGGGGGGGGCGCGGTTAGAGCAGTTCTTC. Its protein is CSALGGGARLEQFF. The rearrangement joins TRBV20-1 to TRBJ2-1; a possible D gene is TRBD2 (7 bases). The CDR3 length is 14 residues. The germline V gene has CDR1 DFQATT and CDR2 SNEGSKA (reference sequence). V was cut by 6 bases and J by 10 bases, with 22 bases left in between.